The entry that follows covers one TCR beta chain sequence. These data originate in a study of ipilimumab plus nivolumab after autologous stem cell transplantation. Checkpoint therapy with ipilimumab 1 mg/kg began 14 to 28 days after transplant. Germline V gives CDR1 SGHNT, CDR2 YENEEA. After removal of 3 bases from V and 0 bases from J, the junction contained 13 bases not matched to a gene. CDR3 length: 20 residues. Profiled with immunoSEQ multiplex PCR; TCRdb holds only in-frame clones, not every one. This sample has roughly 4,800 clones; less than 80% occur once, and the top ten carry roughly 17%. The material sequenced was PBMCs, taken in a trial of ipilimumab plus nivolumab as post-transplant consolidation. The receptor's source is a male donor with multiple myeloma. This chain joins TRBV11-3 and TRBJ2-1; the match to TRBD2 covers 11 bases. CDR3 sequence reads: CASSFPPSGGYNSSYNEQFF. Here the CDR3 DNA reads TGTGCCAGCAGCTTCCCCCCTAGCGGGGGGTACAACAGCTCCTACAATGAGCAGTTCTTC.